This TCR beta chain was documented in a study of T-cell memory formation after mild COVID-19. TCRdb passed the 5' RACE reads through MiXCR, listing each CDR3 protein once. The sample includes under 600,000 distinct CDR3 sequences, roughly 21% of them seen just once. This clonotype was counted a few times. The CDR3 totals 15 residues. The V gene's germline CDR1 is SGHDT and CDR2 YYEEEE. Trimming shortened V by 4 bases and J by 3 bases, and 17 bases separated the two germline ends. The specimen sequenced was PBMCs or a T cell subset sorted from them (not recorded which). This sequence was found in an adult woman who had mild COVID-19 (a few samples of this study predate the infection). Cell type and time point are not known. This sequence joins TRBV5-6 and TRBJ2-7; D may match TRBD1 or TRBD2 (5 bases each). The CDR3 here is CASSQVGARDYEQYF. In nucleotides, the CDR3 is TGTGCCAGCAGCCAAGTCGGGGCGAGAGACTACGAGCAGTACTTC.